This paragraph reports one TCR beta chain. Its antigen is currently unknown. Repertoires were generated with immunoSEQ multiplex PCR, while TCRdb's copy carries only in-frame clones and drops some. The sample carries over 150,000 clones, about 86% recorded once. This sample was included in a study of cytomegalovirus exposure and HLA in healthy donors. Study context: The same platform as the 500 to 700 first-cohort repertoires was used for the 110 or so validation repertoires, a later analysis reported.

Findings and limits, study-wide: TCR clusters originating in the first cohort tended to co-occur in the 100 to 150 validation repertoires, according to a later analysis. The study put about 180 TCR beta chains on its list as cytomegalovirus-associated.

This CDR3 is 15 amino acids long. Germline loops: CDR1 SGDLS, CDR2 YYNGEE. Losses at the gene ends were 4 bases for V and 6 bases for J; bases not matched to a gene: 6. V usage is TRBV9 and J usage is TRBJ2-3, with 12 bases matching TRBD2. Sequenced sample: PBMCs. The receptor was derived from a woman aged 18-35 years in good health and CMV-seronegative. The CDR3 protein is CASSQTSGGADTQYF. The CDR3 DNA reads as TGTGCCAGCAGCCAGACTAGCGGGGGCGCCGATACGCAGTATTTT.